This T cell receptor beta chain comes out of a study of CD8 T cells in ankylosing spondylitis. This CDR3 has 13 residues. Germline V gene data show CDR1 as MNHEY and CDR2 as SMNVEV (reference sequence). A note on this clonotype: It may be a read error: a sequence one base away is much more abundant.

TCRdb fed the 5' RACE reads into MiXCR, producing one record per CDR3 protein. The sample carries about 170,000 distinct CDR3 sequences, approximately 20% recorded once. The clonotype originates from a male donor with ankylosing spondylitis or in good health (not recorded which). The chain links TRBV27 to TRBJ2-2; 7 nucleotides match TRBD2. Input material: blood, either unsorted or a sorted T cell fraction (not recorded which). CDR3 in DNA: TGTGCCAGCATGGGAGGGTGGACCGGGGAGCTGCTTTTT. Amino acid sequence: CASMGGWTGELLF.